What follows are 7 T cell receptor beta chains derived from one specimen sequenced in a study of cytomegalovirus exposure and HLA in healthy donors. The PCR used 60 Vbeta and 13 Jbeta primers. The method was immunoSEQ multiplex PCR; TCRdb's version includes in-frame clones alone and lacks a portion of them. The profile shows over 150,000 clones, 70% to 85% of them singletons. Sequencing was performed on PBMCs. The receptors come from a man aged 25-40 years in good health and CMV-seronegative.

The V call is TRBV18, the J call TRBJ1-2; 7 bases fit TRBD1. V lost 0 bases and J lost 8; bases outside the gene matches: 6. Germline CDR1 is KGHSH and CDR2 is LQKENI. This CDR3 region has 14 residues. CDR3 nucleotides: TGTGCCAGCTCACCACCGCGAAGGGGGCTAGGCTACACCTTC. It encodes CASSPPRRGLGYTF.

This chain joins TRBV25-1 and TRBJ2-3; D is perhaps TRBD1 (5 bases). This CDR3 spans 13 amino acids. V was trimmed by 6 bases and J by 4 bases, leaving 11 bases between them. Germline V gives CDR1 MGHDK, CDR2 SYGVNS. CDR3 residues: CASRREQADTQYF. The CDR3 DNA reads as TGTGCCAGCAGACGAGAACAGGCAGATACGCAGTATTTT.

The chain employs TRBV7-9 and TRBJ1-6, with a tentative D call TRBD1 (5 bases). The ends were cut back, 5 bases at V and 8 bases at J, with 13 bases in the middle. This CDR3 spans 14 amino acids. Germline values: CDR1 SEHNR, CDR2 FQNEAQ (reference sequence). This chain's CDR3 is CASSLGGAYSPLHF. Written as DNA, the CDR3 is TGTGCCAGCAGCCTGGGCGGGGCTTATTCACCCCTCCACTTT.

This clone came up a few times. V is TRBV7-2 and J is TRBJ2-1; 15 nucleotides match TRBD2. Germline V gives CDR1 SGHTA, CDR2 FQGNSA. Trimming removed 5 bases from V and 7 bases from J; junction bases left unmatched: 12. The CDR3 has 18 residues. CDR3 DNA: TGTGCCAGCAGCCCCGGACTAGCGGGGGGGCTTAGGGTTAATGAGCAGTTCTTC. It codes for CASSPGLAGGLRVNEQFF.

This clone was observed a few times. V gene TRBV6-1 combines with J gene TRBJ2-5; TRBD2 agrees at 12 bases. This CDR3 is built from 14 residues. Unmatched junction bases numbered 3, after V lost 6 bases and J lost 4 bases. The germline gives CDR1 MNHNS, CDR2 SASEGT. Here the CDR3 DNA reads TGTGCCAGCAGGCTAGCGGGGGGGCCAGAGACCCAGTACTTC. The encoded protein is CASRLAGGPETQYF.

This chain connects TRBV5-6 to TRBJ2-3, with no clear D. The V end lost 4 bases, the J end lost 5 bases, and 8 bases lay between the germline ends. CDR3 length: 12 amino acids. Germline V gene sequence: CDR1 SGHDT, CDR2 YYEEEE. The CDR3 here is CASSGTGDTQYF. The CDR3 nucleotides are TGTGCCAGCAGCGGTACGGGAGATACGCAGTATTTT.

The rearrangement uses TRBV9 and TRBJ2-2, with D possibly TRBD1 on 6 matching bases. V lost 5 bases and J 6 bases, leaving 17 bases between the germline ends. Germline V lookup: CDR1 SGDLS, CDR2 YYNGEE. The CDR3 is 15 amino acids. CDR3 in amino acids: CASRIGWGRSGELFF. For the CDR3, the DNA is TGTGCCAGCAGGATAGGTTGGGGGCGGTCCGGGGAGCTGTTTTTT. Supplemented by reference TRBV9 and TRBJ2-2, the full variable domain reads DSGVTQTPKHLITATGQRVTLRCSPRSGDLSVYWYQQSLDQGLQFLIQYYNGEERAKGNILERFSAQQFPDLHSELNLSSLELGDSALYFCASRIGWGRSGELFFGEGSRLTVL.